This T cell receptor (beta chain) was sequenced during a study of CXCR3-negative and CXCR3-positive naive CD8 T cells. Study results and limitations: TCR interaction strength was inferred from TRB CDR3 physicochemistry, as CD5 matched across naive subsets. High diversity, comparable across both naive subsets, contrasted with much lower diversity in memory CD8+ cells.

The CDR3 spans 15 residues. Concerning this clonotype itself: The antigen is undetermined.

The TRB libraries of cDNA were built by UMI-labeled 5' RACE. With the 5' RACE reads reprocessed, TCRdb shows one record per CDR3 protein and no DNA. The sample table includes approximately 45,000 distinct CDR3 sequences. This receptor was obtained from a human donor in good health. Some clones in this sample may be carry-over from other donors' samples. J is TRBJ2-3 and V is TRBV12-3 or TRBV12-4; the TCRdb D gene call, TRBD1, has no DNA to confirm it. The material sequenced was memory CD8+ T cells from blood. The CDR3 region is CASSPGTGRPDTQYF.